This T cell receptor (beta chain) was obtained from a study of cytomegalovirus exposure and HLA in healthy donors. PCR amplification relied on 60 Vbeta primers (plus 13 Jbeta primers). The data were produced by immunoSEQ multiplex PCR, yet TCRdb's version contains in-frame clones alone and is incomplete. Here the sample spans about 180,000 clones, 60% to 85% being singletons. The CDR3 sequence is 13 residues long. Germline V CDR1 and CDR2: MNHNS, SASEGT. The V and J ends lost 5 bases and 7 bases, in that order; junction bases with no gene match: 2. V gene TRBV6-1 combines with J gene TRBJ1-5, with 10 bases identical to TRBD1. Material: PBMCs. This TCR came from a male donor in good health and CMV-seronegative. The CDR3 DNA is TGTGCCAGCAGTATGACAGGGGGCCAGCCCCAGCATTTT. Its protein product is CASSMTGGQPQHF.